This record covers a single T cell receptor (beta chain). Vbeta (60) and Jbeta (13) primers were used in the PCR. Measured with immunoSEQ multiplex PCR; TCRdb has only the in-frame clones, and not every one. Of 150,000 or so clones in the sample, 80% were seen once. Germline CDR1 reads KGHSH; CDR2 reads LQKENI. V lost 5 bases and J 1 base, leaving 12 bases between the germline ends. CDR3 size: 14 residues. The data were taken from a study of cytomegalovirus exposure and HLA in healthy donors. Turning to the study itself: Genotyping of roughly 400 donors showed that 80% to 85% belonged to the Caucasian-associated ancestry cluster.

The TCR comes from a woman between 40 and 55 years old in good health and CMV-seronegative. The V call is TRBV18, the J call TRBJ2-7; TRBD2 might be the D (7 bases). The sample was PBMCs. CDR3 residues: CASSEGGGSYEQYF. Written as DNA, the CDR3 is TGTGCCAGCTCAGAGGGGGGGGGATCCTACGAGCAGTACTTC.